The subject of this entry is one T cell receptor beta chain. Its antigen remains undetermined. No much larger clonotype is one base removed from it; base qualities were not supplied. The library was generated by the immunoSEQ multiplex PCR assay. For the multiplex PCR, a mixture combining 60 forward primers for TCR Vbeta segments and 13 reverse primers for TCR Jbeta segments was used. A multiplex PCR assay on genomic DNA amplified the CDR3 region of rearranged TCR beta genes. The amplified TCR beta libraries were sequenced on the Illumina HiSeq System as 87-base-pair reads. For the original study's pipeline: In a later analysis, tens of millions of unique TCR beta chains were counted across the 500 to 700 repertoires, and roughly 10 million of these chains were shared by at least two donors. A nearest-neighbor algorithm error-corrected the raw reads and collapsed the reads into unique sequences, merging closely related sequences to remove PCR and sequencing errors. To assign V, D and J gene segments, CDR3 sequences were aligned to IMGT reference sequences. For a sequence to be retained, a match of at least six nucleotides was required to both a V gene segment and a J gene segment. Rearrangements were classified as productive when the CDR3 lacked stop codons and remained in frame with V and J, and all other rearrangements were classified as non-productive. Following IMGT convention, CDR3 was defined as the stretch from the second conserved V-encoded cysteine to the conserved J-encoded phenylalanine. The earlier analysis of 587 of the donors excluded sequences that lacked an unambiguous match to a single V gene segment. In an earlier analysis of approximately 500 of the donors, a V segment was called functional when productive rearrangements were above 56.7%, and segregating when the standard deviation between donors exceeded 5%. A statistical classification framework was built for diagnosing cytomegalovirus status from the catalog of TCR beta chain sequences. A later analysis assigned V and J genes by comparing TCR nucleotide sequences with IMGT/GENE-DB human TR gene sequences. In a later analysis, CDR3 sequences and most-parsimonious VDJ recombination scenarios were assigned using the TCRdist pipeline. In a later analysis, every TCR beta chain was defined by the combination of its CDR3 amino acid sequence and its V-gene family, and reads without a unique V-gene family were dropped. A later analysis removed 592 highly shared, low-generation-probability nucleotide sequences to deal with suspected cross-contamination and a sequencing artifact. A later analysis calculated a clonal expansion index for each public chain from normalized within-repertoire ranks of inferred template counts. In a later analysis, generation probabilities were computed using a VDJ recombination model fitted to out-of-frame rearrangements, and the results were checked against IGoR. Hypergeometric tests were used in a later analysis to score TCR-TCR, TCR-HLA and TCR-CMV co-occurrence, with a repertoire-size bias correction applied to the TCR pairs. False discovery rates were estimated in a later analysis by permuting HLA or CMV assignments 20 times. A later analysis grouped co-occurring TCRs with DBSCAN, adding TCRdist sequence similarity when clustering within HLA-allele-positive subsets. Co-occurrence clustering excluded repertoires with fewer than 30,000 or more than 120,000 public chains, plus five with anomalous nucleotide sharing. In its TCRdb copy, this immuneACCESS table keeps in-frame sequences only and misses some clones. Where compared with another copy, unresolved V genes explain less than half of these, and the others have no known cause. V, J and clone size were drawn from that table, and D and trimming were deduced from the DNA. The sample table records 100,000 to 120,000 clones; around 80% of these occur just once. 2% to 2.5% of the sample lies in the top ten.

V is reduced by 1 base and J by 4 bases, leaving a spacing of 7 bases between them. The CDR3 holds 13 amino acids from the cysteine to the phenylalanine. CDR3 DNA is the only sequence kept; it has 39 bases, read in frame from the first base. The CDR1 and CDR2 encoded by the germline V gene (reference sequence) are GTSNPN and SVGIG. This specimen belongs to a study of cytomegalovirus exposure and HLA in healthy donors (dated by TCRdb to 2016 to 2017). About the study as a whole: An earlier analysis of more than 550 of the donors reported approximately 260 Gb of sequence data and 95 million to 120 million unique TCR beta sequences obtained from about 170 million T cells. An early release covering just under 650 HLA-typed donors comprised roughly 300 gigabases of sequencing data and roughly 85 million unique TCR sequences. Along with the roughly 670-subject first cohort, a separate validation cohort of more than 90 different subjects was used. To predict cytomegalovirus infection status, the study brought together high-throughput TCR immunosequencing, statistical association of individual TCRs with disease status, and machine learning. In a later analysis, previously published TCR beta repertoires from 500 to 750 donors were re-analyzed and high-resolution HLA genotyping was added so that TCR occurrence patterns could be studied. An earlier analysis of some 500 of the donors used high-throughput TCR beta sequencing to judge whether each TCR beta V gene segment behaved as functional or pseudogenic. The genetic ancestry cluster associated with self-reported Caucasian donors included 80% to 90% of the approximately 410 genotyped donors. Among under 450 genotyped donors of the cohort, an average of approximately 230,000 unique TCR beta nucleotide sequences were sequenced per donor, 15% to 20% of them non-productive. HLA typing covered class I and class II loci at four-digit resolution. A few DR-DQ haplotypes were handled as single units for association and clustering because linkage in the cohort was strong. The number of donors typed differed by locus, with about 629-640 for A, B, C, DRB1 and DQB1, over 500 for DQA1, under 610 for DPA1, and about 450 for DPB1. A later genetic analysis used genome-wide SNP genotypes for about three fifths of the 666 donors, treating that subset as a discovery cohort. Rather than using new phenotypic data, the later analysis identified candidate immune exposures from TCR beta sequences and from how often those sequences occurred across donors. The study aimed to test whether signatures of past pathogen exposure could be identified by cataloging public T cell receptors. The study used immunosequencing to profile the T cell repertoires of about 670 subjects and linked those repertoires to cytomegalovirus serostatus. All discovery cohort repertoires had been generated on a single sequencing platform. Donor age, sex, ethnicity and CMV serostatus were collected together with the repertoire data.

The cohort consisted of 600 or so healthy bone marrow donors. At the time of sampling, every cohort member was nominally healthy, though immune exposures that went unrecorded were likely present. The donor was CMV seronegative and was included in the group of under 450 seronegative cohort members. A peripheral blood sample was provided by each donor, and peripheral blood mononuclear cells were used for TCR beta sequencing. The Qiagen DNeasy Blood Extraction Kit was used to extract genomic DNA from the blood cell samples. Overall study results and their limits: A total of around 150 TCR beta chains were listed by the study as associated with cytomegalovirus. In this cohort, only TCR beta chains were sequenced, and detectable features were limited by the absence of alpha or paired-chain data. According to a later genetic analysis, donors in an Asian-associated ancestry cluster had fewer N-insertions in productive TCRs than the approximately 630-donor mean. The presence/absence analyses assumed that sequencing depth was roughly uniform across donors, and that assumption may not be true. In vitro tests confirmed that three of the cytomegalovirus-associated TCR beta chains recognize cytomegalovirus antigens. In a later analysis, 16,951 TCR beta sequences were associated with specific HLA alleles at a false discovery rate of 0.05. Over 15 rarely observed V segments, including chromosome 9 orphons, were excluded from the earlier analysis of several hundred of the donors because counts were too low. According to a later analysis, most CMV-associated TCR beta chains appeared to be HLA-restricted, and the HLA associations seemed to be driven largely by CMV exposure. In a later analysis, HLA-associated TCR beta chains showed more clonal expansion and lower generation probabilities than non-associated chains that were equally common. In a later analysis, TCR association rates were found to vary across HLA loci, with the most associated TCRs seen for DRB1 alleles and the fewest for HLA-C alleles. Because some donors lacked HLA typing at each locus, the association tests relied only on the typed subset. In an earlier analysis of some 500 of the donors, most TCR beta V segments were observed in productive rearrangements about 87% or about 30% of the time, broadly matching IMGT annotations. Several of the top co-occurrence clusters appeared to be linked to parvovirus B19, influenza, CMV and Epstein-Barr virus, according to a later analysis. The 87-base-pair reads could not distinguish some IMGT-functional V segments, including TRBV6-2 and TRBV6-3, so those segments were excluded. A cluster of highly shared sequence variants was judged likely to represent a technical artifact of the sequencing pipeline. Most TCR sequences were seen in very few donors, while some public TCRs were found in many individuals. In both the original and validation cohorts, the classifier was reported to diagnose cytomegalovirus status with high specificity and sensitivity. In a later genetic analysis, a missense DCLRE1C variant was associated with V-gene and J-gene trimming of TCR beta chains, and the association was replicated in an independent cohort. When HLA alleles, especially DR and DQ, strongly co-occurred, attributing TCR associations to individual alleles was difficult. A further reported finding was that TCR beta sequences accurately predicted the HLA-A and HLA-B alleles for most subjects in the first cohort. Linkage disequilibrium might explain the correlated functional status among segregating V segments, but an unknown experimental factor could not be excluded. For the cohort, immune exposure information was limited to CMV serostatus. It was suggested by the authors that the approach could potentially be generalized to other disease states and immunological phenotypes.

Specimen: PBMCs. The sequence came from a man aged 30 to 39 in good health and CMV-seronegative. The chain couples TRBV30 to TRBJ2-2, with TRBD2 as a weak D call on 6 bases. The CDR3 has the sequence CAWSAGVTGELFF. The DNA sequence is as follows: TGTGCCTGGAGTGCGGGAGTCACCGGGGAGCTGTTTTTT.